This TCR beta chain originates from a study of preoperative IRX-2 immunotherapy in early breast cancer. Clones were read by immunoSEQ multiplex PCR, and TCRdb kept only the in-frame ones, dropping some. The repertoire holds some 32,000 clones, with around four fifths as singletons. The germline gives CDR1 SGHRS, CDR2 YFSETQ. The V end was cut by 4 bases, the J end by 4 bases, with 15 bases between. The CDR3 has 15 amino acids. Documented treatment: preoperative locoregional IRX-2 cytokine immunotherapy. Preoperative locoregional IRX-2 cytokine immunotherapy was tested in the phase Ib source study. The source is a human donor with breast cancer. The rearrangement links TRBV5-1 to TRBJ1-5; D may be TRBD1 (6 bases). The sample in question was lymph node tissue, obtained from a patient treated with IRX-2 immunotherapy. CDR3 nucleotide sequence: TGCGCCAGCAGCGAAGGACAGTCTGCTAATCAGCCCCAGCATTTT. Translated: CASSEGQSANQPQHF.